One and the same sample provided the 4 T cell receptor beta chains below, sequenced in a study of identical twins. TCRdb redid the calling of the 5' RACE reads with MiXCR, one entry per CDR3 protein. The sample yields about 220,000 distinct CDR3 sequences, 9.4% seen once. The sequencing sample was made of memory (CD45RO+) T cells sorted from blood. These receptors were taken from a woman between 18 and 29 years old in good health.

The chain couples TRBV5-5 to TRBJ2-7; D unclear. The V and J ends lost 0 bases and 5 bases respectively, with 9 bases between them. In germline, CDR1 is SGHKS, CDR2 YYEKEE (reference sequence). The CDR3 consists of 13 residues. CDR3 protein: CASSLAQLNEQYF. The CDR3 nucleotides read TGTGCCAGCAGCTTGGCTCAGTTGAACGAGCAGTACTTC.

The rearrangement uses TRBV7-9 and TRBJ2-1; 9 bases agree with TRBD2. From germline, CDR1 is SEHNR and CDR2 FQNEAQ (reference sequence). The CDR3 contains 15 residues. J lost 4 bases, V lost 5 bases, and 6 bases had no gene match. In nucleotides, the CDR3 is TGTGCCAGCAGCACCCCTAGCGGGATATACAATGAGCAGTTCTTC. It translates to CASSTPSGIYNEQFF.

The sample holds a few counts of this clonotype. V and J are TRBV20-1 and TRBJ2-5, with a tentative D call TRBD1 (5 bases). CDR1 and CDR2 (germline): DFQATT, SNEGSKA (reference sequence). The CDR3 extends over 12 amino acids. V gave up 5 bases and J gave up 3 bases, with 10 bases separating them. The CDR3: CSAWGFEETQYF. The CDR3, as DNA: TGCAGTGCTTGGGGCTTTGAAGAGACCCAGTACTTC.

This clonotype was seen a few times. This chain links TRBV29-1 with TRBJ2-7; perhaps TRBD2 as D (6 bases). Per germline, CDR1 SQVTM and CDR2 ANQGSEA. The length of the CDR3 is 12 residues. V was shortened by 7 bases and J by 9 bases, with 19 bases between the two germline ends. The chain's CDR3 is CSAGVTVAWQYF. The CDR3 nucleotides read TGCAGCGCGGGAGTGACAGTCGCCTGGCAGTACTTC.